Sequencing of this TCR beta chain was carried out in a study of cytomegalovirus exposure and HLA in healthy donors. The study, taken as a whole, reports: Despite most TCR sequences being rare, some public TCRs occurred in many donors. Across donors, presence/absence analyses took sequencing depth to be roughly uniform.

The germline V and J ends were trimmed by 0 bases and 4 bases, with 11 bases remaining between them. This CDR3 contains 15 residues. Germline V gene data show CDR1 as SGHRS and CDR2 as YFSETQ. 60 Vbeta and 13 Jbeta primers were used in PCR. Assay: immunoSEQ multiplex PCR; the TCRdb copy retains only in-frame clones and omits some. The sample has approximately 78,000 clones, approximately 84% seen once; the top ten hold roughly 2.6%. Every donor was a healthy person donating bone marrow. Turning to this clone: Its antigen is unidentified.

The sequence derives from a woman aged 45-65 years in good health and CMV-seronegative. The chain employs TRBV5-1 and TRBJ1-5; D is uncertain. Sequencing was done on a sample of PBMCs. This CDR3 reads CASSLEGGVNQPQHF. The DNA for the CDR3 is TGCGCCAGCAGCTTGGAGGGAGGAGTAAATCAGCCCCAGCATTTT. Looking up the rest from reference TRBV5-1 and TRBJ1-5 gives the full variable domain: KAGVTQTPRYLIKTRGQQVTLSCSPISGHRSVSWYQQTPGQGLQFLFEYFSETQRNKGNFPGRFSGRQFSNSRSEMNVSTLELGDSALYLCASSLEGGVNQPQHFGDGTRLSIL.